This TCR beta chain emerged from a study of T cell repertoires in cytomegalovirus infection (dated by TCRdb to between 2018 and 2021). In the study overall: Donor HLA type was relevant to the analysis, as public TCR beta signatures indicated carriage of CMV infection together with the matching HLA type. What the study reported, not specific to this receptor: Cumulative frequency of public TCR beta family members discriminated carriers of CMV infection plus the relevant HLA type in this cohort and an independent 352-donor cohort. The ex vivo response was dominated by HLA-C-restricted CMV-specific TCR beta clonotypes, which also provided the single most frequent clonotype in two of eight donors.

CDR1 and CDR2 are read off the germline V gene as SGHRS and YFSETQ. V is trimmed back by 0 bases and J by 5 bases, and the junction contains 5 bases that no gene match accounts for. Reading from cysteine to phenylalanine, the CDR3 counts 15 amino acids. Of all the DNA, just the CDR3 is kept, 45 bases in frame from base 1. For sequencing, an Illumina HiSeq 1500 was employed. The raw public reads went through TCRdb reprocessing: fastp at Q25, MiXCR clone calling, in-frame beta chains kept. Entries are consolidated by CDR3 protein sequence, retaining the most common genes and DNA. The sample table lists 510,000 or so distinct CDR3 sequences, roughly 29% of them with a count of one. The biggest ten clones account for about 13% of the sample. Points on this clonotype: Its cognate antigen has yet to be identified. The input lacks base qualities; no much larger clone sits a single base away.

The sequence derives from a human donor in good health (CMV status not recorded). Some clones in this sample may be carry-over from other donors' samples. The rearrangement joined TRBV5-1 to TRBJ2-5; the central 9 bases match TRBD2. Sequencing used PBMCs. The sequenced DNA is TGCGCCAGCAGCTTGGGGACTAGCGTTGGGGAGACCCAGTACTTC. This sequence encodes CASSLGTSVGETQYF.